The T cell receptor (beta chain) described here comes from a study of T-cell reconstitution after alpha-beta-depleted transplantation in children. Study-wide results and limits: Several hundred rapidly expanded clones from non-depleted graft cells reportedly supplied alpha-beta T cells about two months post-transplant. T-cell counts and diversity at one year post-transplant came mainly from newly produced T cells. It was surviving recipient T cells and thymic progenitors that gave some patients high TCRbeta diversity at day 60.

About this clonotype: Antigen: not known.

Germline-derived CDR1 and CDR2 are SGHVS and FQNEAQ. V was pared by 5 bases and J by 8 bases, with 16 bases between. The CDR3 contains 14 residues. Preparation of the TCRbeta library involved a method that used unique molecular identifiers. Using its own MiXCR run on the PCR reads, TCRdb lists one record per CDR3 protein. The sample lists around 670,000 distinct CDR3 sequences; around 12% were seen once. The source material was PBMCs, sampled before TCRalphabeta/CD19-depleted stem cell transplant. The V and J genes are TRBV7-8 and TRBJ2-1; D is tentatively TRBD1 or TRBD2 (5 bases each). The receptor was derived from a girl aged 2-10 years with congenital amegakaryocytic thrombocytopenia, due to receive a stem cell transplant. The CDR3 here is CASSPTPRGHEQFF. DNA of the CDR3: TGTGCCAGCAGCCCGACACCGAGGGGCCATGAGCAGTTCTTC. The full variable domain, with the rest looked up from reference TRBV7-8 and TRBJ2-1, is GAGVSQSPRYKVAKRGQDVALRCDPISGHVSLFWYQQALGQGPEFLTYFQNEAQLDKSGLPSDRFFAERPEGSVSTLKIQRTQQEDSAVYLCASSPTPRGHEQFFGPGTRLTVL.